Each of the 32 T cell receptor beta chains below was sequenced from the same sample in a study of PD-L1 blockade in urothelial cancer. Here immunoSEQ multiplex PCR was the method, and the copy in TCRdb shows in-frame clones only, minus some. In the table there are tens of thousands of clones, almost 85% of which are singletons. Sequencing used PBMCs, obtained around atezolizumab (anti-PD-L1) treatment. These receptors came from a man between 65 and 85 years old with urothelial cancer.

The V and J genes are TRBV28 and TRBJ1-4; D may be TRBD1 (6 bases). CDR1 and CDR2 (germline): MDHEN, SYDVKM. Trimming shortened V by 4 bases and J by 0 bases, and 12 bases separated the two germline ends. The CDR3 sequence is 16 residues long. The CDR3 sequence: CASSSDRRATNEKLFF. Here the CDR3 DNA reads TGTGCCAGCAGTTCGGACAGACGAGCAACTAATGAAAAACTGTTTTTT.

This clone occurred a few times. This likely comes from a read error, as the CDR3 has no conserved phenylalanine or tryptophan at its end. Because the CDR3's place on the DNA is in doubt, the DNA is left out and the CDR3 is given as listed by TCRdb. This chain links TRBV7-9 with TRBJ2-3; the D call in the table, TRBD1, was not verified against the DNA. Ends included, the CDR3 has 13 residues. CDR1 is SEHNR, CDR2 FQNEAQ, per germline (reference sequence). The CDR3 loop is CASSLDRADTRTL.

The rearrangement links TRBV9 to TRBJ1-1; the match to TRBD1 covers 7 bases. The germline gives CDR1 SGDLS, CDR2 YYNGEE. The CDR3 covers 14 residues. V lost 4 bases, J lost 1 base, and 4 bases stayed unmatched. The CDR3 is CASSKGQANTEAFF. As DNA, the CDR3 is TGTGCCAGCAGCAAAGGACAGGCGAACACTGAAGCTTTCTTT. Variable domain in full (rest from reference TRBV9 and TRBJ1-1): DSGVTQTPKHLITATGQRVTLRCSPRSGDLSVYWYQQSLDQGLQFLIQYYNGEERAKGNILERFSAQQFPDLHSELNLSSLELGDSALYFCASSKGQANTEAFFGQGTRLTVV.

The rearrangement joins TRBV4-1 to TRBJ2-3, with 9 nucleotides matching TRBD1. CDR1 MGHRA and CDR2 YSYEKL come from the germline V gene. V lost 2 bases and J lost 4; bases outside the gene matches: 4. This CDR3 contains 15 residues. CDR3 DNA sequence: TGCGCCAGCAGCCAAATGACAGGGGGGGCAGATACGCAGTATTTT. It encodes CASSQMTGGADTQYF.

This clone was detected only once. This chain joins TRBV25-1 and TRBJ1-2; a weak D match, TRBD1 (5 bases). Germline-derived CDR1 and CDR2 are MGHDK and SYGVNS. The CDR3 covers 14 residues. V was pared by 0 bases and J by 6 bases, with 11 bases between. The CDR3 here is CASSEYGRADGYTF. The CDR3 bases are TGTGCCAGCAGTGAATATGGCAGGGCGGATGGCTACACCTTC.

The CDR3 DNA is TGTGCCAGCAGTATCATCGGGGGGTACGGTCAGCCCCAGCATTTT. Protein: CASSIIGGYGQPQHF. This chain joins TRBV27 and TRBJ1-5, with TRBD1 as a possible D gene (5 bases). The CDR3 is 15 residues long. Germline CDR1 is MNHEY and CDR2 is SMNVEV (reference sequence). V was trimmed by 5 bases and J by 6 bases, leaving 17 bases between them.

This chain uses TRBV13 with TRBJ1-1; D is uncertain. Trimming stripped 3 bases from V and 8 bases from J, with 7 bases between. The CDR3 is 11 residues long. The V gene's germline CDR1 is PRHDT and CDR2 FYEKMQ (reference sequence). The CDR3 loop is CASSFSGEAFF. In DNA, the CDR3 is TGTGCCAGCAGCTTTAGCGGGGAAGCTTTCTTT.

The chain couples TRBV13 to TRBJ2-7; 8 bases map to TRBD1. Unmatched junction bases numbered 11, after V lost 7 bases and J lost 3 bases. In germline, CDR1 is PRHDT, CDR2 FYEKMQ (reference sequence). The CDR3 sequence is 15 residues long. The CDR3 sequence: CASTSSDRGGYEQYF. For the CDR3, the DNA is TGTGCCAGCACTAGCTCCGACAGGGGAGGCTACGAGCAGTACTTC.

This chain connects TRBV7-2 to TRBJ1-4, with 8 bases matching TRBD1. V was clipped by 4 bases and J by 5 bases; unmatched bases: 3. CDR1 is SGHTA, CDR2 FQGNSA, per germline. This CDR3 has 14 amino acids. The CDR3 protein is CASSYRTGNEKLFF. The CDR3 DNA is TGTGCCAGCAGCTATCGGACAGGGAATGAAAAACTGTTTTTT.

The rearrangement links TRBV5-6 to TRBJ2-6; 7 nucleotides match TRBD1. The CDR3 sequence is 18 residues long. Germline V CDR1 and CDR2: SGHDT, YYEEEE. Losses at the gene ends were 4 bases for V and 0 bases for J; bases not matched to a gene: 10. The CDR3 reads CASSHRQGRTSGANVLTF. CDR3 bases: TGTGCCAGCAGCCATAGACAGGGTAGGACCTCTGGGGCCAACGTCCTGACTTTC.

The DNA of the CDR3 is TGCGCCAGCAGCCTTGGAGCGCGTTACAATGAGCAGTTCTTC. It encodes CASSLGARYNEQFF. The J gene is TRBJ2-1, the V gene TRBV4-1; D unresolved. CDR3 size: 14 residues. Looked up from germline, CDR1 is MGHRA and CDR2 is YSYEKL. V lost 4 bases and J lost 4, with 11 bases in between.

The V gene is TRBV2, the J gene TRBJ1-5; 9 nucleotides match TRBD1. The CDR3 has 15 amino acids. With V trimmed by 4 bases and J by 6 bases, 7 bases remained unmatched. In germline, CDR1 is SNHLY, CDR2 FYNNEI. The CDR3 nucleotides are TGTGCCAGCAGTGGGGACAGGGCGGCCACTCAGCCCCAGCATTTT. It is translated as CASSGDRAATQPQHF.

This clone has a handful of counts. The chain links TRBV7-8 to TRBJ1-5, with 7 bases identical to TRBD1. Germline assignment: CDR1 SGHVS and CDR2 FQNEAQ. After removal of 3 bases from V and 4 bases from J, the junction contained 6 bases not matched to a gene. This CDR3 region has 15 residues. CDR3 in amino acids: CASSLANRGNQPQHF. For the CDR3, the DNA is TGTGCCAGCAGCTTGGCCAACAGGGGTAATCAGCCCCAGCATTTT.

V usage is TRBV30 and J usage is TRBJ1-5; D is possibly TRBD1 (5 bases). Per germline, CDR1 GTSNPN and CDR2 SVGIG (reference sequence). The V end lost 3 bases, the J end lost 4 bases, and 19 bases lay between the germline ends. This CDR3 has 16 amino acids. DNA of the CDR3: TGTGCCTGGAGCCCCCCCTGGGGCAGGGAAAATCAGCCCCAGCATTTT. Translation gives CAWSPPWGRENQPQHF.

This sequence joins TRBV9 and TRBJ2-5; TRBD2 might be the D (6 bases). Trimming removed 2 bases at V and 5 bases at J, with 13 bases between. Per germline, CDR1 SGDLS and CDR2 YYNGEE. The CDR3 length is 14 residues. Written as DNA, the CDR3 is TGTGCCAGCAGCGTCTCCGGGGGAAGGGAGACCCAGTACTTC. Translating it yields CASSVSGGRETQYF.

This chain links TRBV28 with TRBJ2-7; D gene uncertain. CDR3 length: 13 residues. Germline CDR1 and CDR2: MDHEN and SYDVKM. The germline V and J ends were trimmed by 7 bases and 7 bases, with 17 bases remaining between them. The CDR3 sequence: CASTLLSYREQYF. CDR3 nucleotide sequence: TGTGCCAGCACCCTCCTCTCGTATCGGGAGCAGTACTTC. Full variable domain (missing parts from reference TRBV28 and TRBJ2-7): DVKVTQSSRYLVKRTGEKVFLECVQDMDHENMFWYRQDPGLGLRLIYFSYDVKMKEKGDIPEGYSVSREKKERFSLILESASTNQTSMYLCASTLLSYREQYFGPGTRLTVT.

CDR3 region: CASTIRGATNEKLFF. The CDR3 DNA reads as TGTGCCAGCACGATCAGGGGGGCAACTAATGAAAAACTGTTTTTT. The J gene is TRBJ1-4, the V gene TRBV28; 7 nucleotides match TRBD1. CDR1 and CDR2 from the germline V gene are MDHEN and SYDVKM. V lost 7 bases, J lost 0 bases, and 5 bases stayed unmatched. The length of the CDR3 is 15 residues.

The V gene is TRBV28, the J gene TRBJ1-5; 7 nucleotides agree with TRBD1. This CDR3 contains 17 residues. Germline assignment: CDR1 MDHEN and CDR2 SYDVKM. Trimming at V came to 4 bases and at J to 0 bases, leaving 9 bases not matched to a gene. The DNA for the CDR3 is TGTGCCAGCAGTTCCCCGGGACAGACTTATAGCAATCAGCCCCAGCATTTT. Amino acid sequence: CASSSPGQTYSNQPQHF.

This chain links TRBV5-4 with TRBJ1-1; D perhaps matches TRBD1 (6 bases). The CDR3 contains 17 residues. The V gene's germline CDR1 is SGHNT and CDR2 YYREEE (reference sequence). Trimming shortened V by 0 bases and J by 2 bases, and 17 bases separated the two germline ends. The CDR3 region has the DNA TGTGCCAGCAGCTTGGCCATGGGGGCGATTGCCAACACTGAAGCTTTCTTT. This sequence encodes CASSLAMGAIANTEAFF.

The chain has TRBV18 and TRBJ1-1; D is uncertain. Per the germline V gene, CDR1 is KGHSH and CDR2 is LQKENI. Trimming left V 2 bases short and J 0 bases short, with 13 bases between. The CDR3 extends over 16 amino acids. The CDR3 bases are TGTGCCAGCTCACCAGGTGAGGGCCTGATGAACACTGAAGCTTTCTTT. Translating gives CASSPGEGLMNTEAFF. Combining the CDR3 with reference TRBV18 and TRBJ1-1 gives the whole variable domain NAGVMQNPRHLVRRRGQEARLRCSPMKGHSHVYWYRQLPEEGLKFMVYLQKENIIDESGMPKERFSAEFPKEGPSILRIQQVVRGDSAAYFCASSPGEGLMNTEAFFGQGTRLTVV.

CDR3 DNA: TGTGCCAGTAGCCCTACGCCGGGACAGGGTAACGAGCAGTACTTC. Residues: CASSPTPGQGNEQYF. The rearrangement joins TRBV19 to TRBJ2-7, with 9 nucleotides matching TRBD1. CDR1 and CDR2 from the germline V gene are LNHDA and SQIVND (reference sequence). The CDR3 has 15 residues. The J segment lost 5 bases and the V segment lost 6 bases, leaving 11 bases of the junction unmatched.

This clone was recorded once. This rearrangement joins TRBV4-3 to TRBJ2-1, with D hard to call. There are 19 residues in the CDR3. Germline values: CDR1 LGHNA, CDR2 YSLEER. V was cut by 0 bases and J by 6 bases, with 24 bases left in between. CDR3 protein: CASSQDLPYLSLSLNEQFF. For the CDR3, the DNA is TGCGCCAGCAGCCAAGATCTCCCGTATTTGTCGCTAAGCCTCAATGAGCAGTTCTTC.

The V and J genes are TRBV5-1 and TRBJ1-1; D is undetermined. CDR1 is SGHRS and CDR2 is YFSETQ in the germline V gene. The CDR3 is made up of 15 amino acids. Trimming left V 4 bases short and J 5 bases short, with 18 bases between. CDR3 residues: CASSPVTQGGTEAFF. The DNA for the CDR3 is TGCGCCAGCAGCCCCGTGACCCAAGGAGGGACTGAAGCTTTCTTT.

The J gene is TRBJ2-7, the V gene TRBV6-6; 8 bases fit TRBD2. Germline loops: CDR1 MNHNY, CDR2 SVGAGI (reference sequence). Losses at the gene ends were 3 bases for V and 4 bases for J; bases not matched to a gene: 5. This CDR3 has 14 amino acids. For the CDR3, the DNA is TGTGCCAGCAGTTATAGGAGCGGGAGTTACGAGCAGTACTTC. It encodes CASSYRSGSYEQYF.

J is TRBJ1-1 and V is TRBV7-9; a possible D gene is TRBD1 (6 bases). Germline V lookup: CDR1 SEHNR, CDR2 FQNEAQ (reference sequence). With 2 bases removed from V and 0 bases from J, the gap between germline ends came to 19 bases. The CDR3 runs 18 residues. CDR3 bases: TGTGCCAGCAGCTTAAACCCTGGACAGCGCACCTTGAACACTGAAGCTTTCTTT. Translating gives CASSLNPGQRTLNTEAFF.

This chain connects TRBV4-2 to TRBJ2-2; D is perhaps TRBD2 (5 bases). Trimming shortened V by 1 base and J by 7 bases, and 19 bases separated the two germline ends. CDR3 length: 17 residues. Germline CDR1 and CDR2: LGHNA and YNFKEQ. The CDR3 DNA sequence: TGTGCCAGCAGCCAAGTGGGTTCGGGGATTCTTGGCGGGGAGCTGTTTTTT. Its translation is CASSQVGSGILGGELFF.

This rearrangement joins TRBV5-1 to TRBJ2-3; the match to TRBD1 covers 7 bases. Germline loops: CDR1 SGHRS, CDR2 YFSETQ. The CDR3 is made up of 16 amino acids. The trim removed 4 bases at V and 6 bases at J, leaving 14 bases unmatched. The CDR3 DNA sequence: TGCGCCAGCAGCCCTCATAACAGGGGTTTTTTCGATACGCAGTATTTT. It translates to CASSPHNRGFFDTQYF.

The chain has TRBV5-4 and TRBJ2-7; D is unclear. This CDR3 comprises 13 residues. V was shortened by 0 bases and J by 5 bases, with 9 bases between the two germline ends. The germline gives CDR1 SGHNT, CDR2 YYREEE (reference sequence). CDR3 sequence: CASSLARRDEQYF. CDR3 DNA sequence: TGTGCCAGCAGCTTGGCCCGCCGGGACGAGCAGTACTTC. The full variable domain, in which reference TRBV5-4 and TRBJ2-7 provide the parts outside the CDR3, is ETGVTQSPTHLIKTRGQQVTLRCSSQSGHNTVSWYQQALGQGPQFIFQYYREEENGRGNFPPRFSGLQFPNYSSELNVNALELDDSALYLCASSLARRDEQYFGPGTRLTVT.

This chain uses TRBV6-1 with TRBJ1-3; no clear D. V was clipped by 3 bases and J by 0 bases, with 6 bases between them. The germline V gene encodes CDR1 MNHNS and CDR2 SASEGT. The length of the CDR3 is 14 residues. CDR3 amino acids: CASSDPYSGNTIYF. CDR3 DNA: TGTGCCAGCAGTGACCCCTACTCTGGAAACACCATATATTTT.

The chain has TRBV7-9 and TRBJ2-1, with D possibly being TRBD2 (5 bases). V was shortened by 2 bases and J by 2 bases, with 13 bases between the two germline ends. This CDR3 has 16 amino acids. The germline gives CDR1 SEHNR, CDR2 FQNEAQ (reference sequence). CDR3 nucleotides: TGTGCCAGCAGCTTAAGAGGAGCGGCCCCCTACAATGAGCAGTTCTTC. As protein: CASSLRGAAPYNEQFF.

Here the CDR3 DNA reads TGTGCCAGCAGTTCTCCGGACAGGGGGGGATGGCCCCAGCATTTT. Translation: CASSSPDRGGWPQHF. The J gene is TRBJ1-5, the V gene TRBV6-1; 10 bases align to TRBD1. Germline V gene lookup returns CDR1 MNHNS and CDR2 SASEGT. V was pared by 5 bases and J by 9 bases, with 10 bases of the junction left unmatched. This CDR3 region has 15 residues.

In this sample, this clone turned up once. This chain connects TRBV28 to TRBJ2-3, with D possibly matching TRBD2 (5 bases). Between the trimmed V and J ends, which lost 3 bases and 0 bases, there was a span of 19 bases. The germline V gene encodes CDR1 MDHEN and CDR2 SYDVKM. The CDR3 length is 18 residues. The DNA for the CDR3 is TGTGCCAGCAGTTTCCCCGGGAAGGCTAGCAGCAGCACAGATACGCAGTATTTT. Protein sequence: CASSFPGKASSSTDTQYF.